This T cell receptor (beta chain) comes out of a study of tumor-infiltrating lymphocytes in primary liver carcinoma. It was from roughly 20-30 mg of unsorted bulk tissue that RNA and DNA were co-extracted. Reverse transcription of roughly 0.45 ug total RNA with a constant-region primer produced TCR beta cDNA. Each TCR beta library was derived from three nested multiplex PCR rounds that employed slightly modified ARM-PCR. Investigators reported that the first two PCR rounds, at 10 cycles each, used TRBV1-TRBV30 forward primers with a C-beta reverse primer. Each CDR3 protein is one row after TCRdb ran MiXCR on the multiplex PCR reads. The sample lists approximately 73,000 distinct CDR3 sequences, over 55% occurring once. Concerning this clonotype itself: The junction departs from the called germline gene at one end, perhaps through a read error.

The CDR3 extends over 16 amino acids. Germline V gene sequence: CDR1 SGHRS, CDR2 YFSETQ. Sequencing input: liver tumor tissue from sampling region 4. Subset described: tumor region T4, right-lateral pole. This chain connects TRBV5-1 to TRBJ2-6; perhaps TRBD1 as D (6 bases). This TCR came from a woman in her sixties with primary liver carcinoma and hepatitis B virus infection. The CDR3 reads CASSLGQNCGANVPTF. DNA for the CDR3: TGCGCCAGCAGCCTAGGACAGAACTGTGGGGCCAACGTCCCGACTTTC.